One sample yielded the 9 T cell receptor beta chains listed below, sequenced in a study of T cells after yellow fever vaccination (dated by TCRdb to between 2018 and 2020). Library preparation was by 5' RACE. Sequencer: Illumina NovaSeq 6000. TCRdb handled the public reads itself, with Q25 trimming in fastp and clone calling in MiXCR, and kept productive beta chains. Merged by CDR3 protein, the rows form single entries marked with the most common genes and DNA. This sample is represented by about 340,000 distinct CDR3 sequences; about an eighth of them were singletons. The ten top clones hold 2.5% to 4% of the sample. Per the publication, the treatment or condition label means: live attenuated yellow fever vaccine strain. Material: CD4+ T cells sorted from PBMCs, obtained 15 days after the yellow fever booster vaccination. The receptors here all came from a man younger than 30 who received the YFV17D yellow fever vaccine.

This clonotype was observed a few times. J is TRBJ2-1 and V is TRBV11-2, with D perhaps assigned TRBD1 or TRBD2 (7 bases each). This CDR3 is built from 14 residues. V lost 10 bases and J lost 9, with 22 bases in between. CDR1 and CDR2 from the germline V gene are SGHAT and FQNNGV. The CDR3 loop is CATSGRGLHFEQFF. The CDR3 coding sequence is TGTGCCACCTCGGGGAGGGGGCTTCACTTTGAGCAGTTCTTC.

V usage is TRBV9 and J usage is TRBJ2-5, with a tentative D call TRBD2 (5 bases). V lost 2 bases and J lost 10, with 12 bases in between. The CDR3 sequence is 12 residues long. The germline gives CDR1 SGDLS, CDR2 YYNGEE. Written as DNA, the CDR3 is TGTGCCAGCAGCGTCGACCTGGGAGACCAGTACTTC. It specifies CASSVDLGDQYF.

The chain uses TRBV27 and TRBJ2-3; the match to TRBD2 covers 11 bases. The J segment lost 8 bases and the V segment lost 3 bases, leaving 4 bases of the junction unmatched. Germline-derived CDR1 and CDR2 are MNHEY and SMNVEV (reference sequence). The CDR3 length is 14 residues. Here the CDR3 DNA reads TGTGCCAGCAGTTTTAGCGGGGGGGTGGTTACGCAGTATTTT. Protein: CASSFSGGVVTQYF.

This clonotype has ten or more counts. This sequence joins TRBV20-1 and TRBJ1-3; D possibly corresponds to TRBD1 (6 bases). CDR1 DFQATT and CDR2 SNEGSKA come from the germline V gene (reference sequence). V dropped 2 bases and J dropped 4 bases, with 6 bases sitting between them. This CDR3 is built from 12 residues. CDR3 residues: CSARQGGNTIYF. CDR3 nucleotide sequence: TGCAGTGCTAGACAGGGGGGAAACACCATATATTTT.

This clonotype came up many times. This chain links TRBV5-1 with TRBJ2-4; possibly TRBD1 for D (5 bases). The CDR3 is 14 residues long. Germline V CDR1 and CDR2: SGHRS, YFSETQ. V was clipped by 1 base and J by 8 bases, with 13 bases between them. The CDR3 region is CASSLWGQGDIQYF. The DNA of the CDR3 is TGCGCCAGCAGCTTGTGGGGTCAAGGGGACATTCAGTACTTC.

Only a few counts were recorded for this clonotype. The V and J genes are TRBV5-4 and TRBJ2-3; TRBD1 agrees at 11 bases. Losses at the gene ends were 3 bases for V and 3 bases for J; bases not matched to a gene: 6. This CDR3 region has 16 residues. Germline V lookup: CDR1 SGHNT, CDR2 YYREEE (reference sequence). DNA of the CDR3: TGTGCCAGCAGCTGGAGGGACAGGGGGAGGACAGATACGCAGTATTTT. This translates into CASSWRDRGRTDTQYF.

The rearrangement uses TRBV10-3 and TRBJ1-2; tentatively, D is TRBD1 (5 bases). CDR3 length equals 13 residues. CDR1 is ENHRY, CDR2 SYGVKD, per germline. V dropped 5 bases and J dropped 2 bases, with 9 bases sitting between them. The DNA for the CDR3 is TGTGCCATCAGTAACCGGGACAACTATGGCTACACCTTC. Translated: CAISNRDNYGYTF.

The chain couples TRBV13 to TRBJ1-3; tentative D call: TRBD1 (5 bases). The ends were cut back, 5 bases at V and 1 base at J, with 12 bases in the middle. CDR3 length equals 15 residues. Looked up from germline, CDR1 is PRHDT and CDR2 is FYEKMQ (reference sequence). The CDR3 reads CASSIQGSSGNTIYF. As DNA, the CDR3 is TGTGCCAGCAGCATCCAGGGTAGTTCTGGAAACACCATATATTTT.

This clonotype was counted ten times or more. The CDR3 bases are TGTGCCAGCAGCTTAACTCCGGGGGCCTACGAGCAGTACGTC. It specifies CASSLTPGAYEQYV. V is TRBV7-2 and J is TRBJ2-7; D perhaps matches TRBD2 (6 bases). CDR1 is SGHTA, CDR2 FQGNSA, per germline. The CDR3 is 14 residues long. Trimming pared 2 bases from V and 2 bases from J, leaving 10 bases between.